One and the same sample provided the 9 T cell receptor beta chains below, sequenced in a study of OX40 agonist ivuxolimab in advanced cancers. Some clones are missing from TCRdb's copy, which holds only in-frame ones; the method was immunoSEQ multiplex PCR. The data contain about 74,000 clones, roughly 84% of them singletons. The source was CD4+ or CD8+ T cells sorted from blood, collected in a trial of the OX40 agonist ivuxolimab. Source of these receptors: an adult with an advanced solid tumor such as melanoma, head and neck, liver or kidney cancer.

The chain couples TRBV6-5 to TRBJ2-3, with D tentatively TRBD2 (7 bases). The CDR3 is 15 residues long. In germline, CDR1 is MNHEY, CDR2 SVGAGI. V was clipped by 6 bases and J by 6 bases, with 19 bases between them. The chain's CDR3 is CASSSAGATKDTQYF. CDR3 nucleotides: TGTGCCAGCAGCTCCGCGGGGGCGACCAAGGATACGCAGTATTTT.

The table lists this clone with a count of one. The chain carries TRBV6-5 and TRBJ1-5; TRBD1 aligns across 9 bases. J gave up 2 bases and V 6 bases, and 5 bases lay outside the gene matches. CDR3 length equals 15 residues. CDR1 is MNHEY and CDR2 is SVGAGI in the germline V gene. The DNA for the CDR3 is TGTGCCAGCAGGGCGGACAGGGGAGGCAATCAGCCCCAGCATTTT. It encodes CASRADRGGNQPQHF.

This clone has a handful of counts. The same CDR3 is also encoded by other DNA sequences in this sample. V gene TRBV10-3 combines with J gene TRBJ1-1; D not certain. The CDR3 consists of 11 residues. In germline, CDR1 is ENHRY, CDR2 SYGVKD. The V end lost 6 bases, the J end lost 1 base, and 3 bases lay between the germline ends. CDR3 sequence reads: CAIRENTEAFF. DNA of the CDR3: TGTGCCATCAGGGAGAACACTGAAGCTTTCTTT.

The chain joins TRBV19 to TRBJ1-5; tentative D call: TRBD1 (6 bases). CDR1 LNHDA and CDR2 SQIVND come from the germline V gene (reference sequence). The CDR3 totals 14 residues. Trimming took off 6 bases at V and 3 bases at J, with 12 bases between the two ends. The CDR3 DNA reads as TGTGCCAGTAGAACAGGGAGGGCCAATCAGCCCCAGCATTTT. Its protein is CASRTGRANQPQHF.

This chain joins TRBV2 and TRBJ2-7; TRBD1 agrees at 7 bases. Germline assignment: CDR1 SNHLY and CDR2 FYNNEI. V shed 8 bases and J 2 bases; nucleotides not matched to a gene: 3. The CDR3 length is 12 residues. The CDR3 is CASGDSTYEQYF. As DNA, the CDR3 is TGTGCCAGCGGGGACAGTACCTACGAGCAGTACTTC.

This rearrangement joins TRBV6-5 to TRBJ2-7; the D is unclear. CDR1 is MNHEY, CDR2 SVGAGI, per germline. V lost 4 bases and J lost 2, with 12 bases in between. The length of the CDR3 is 14 residues. CDR3 sequence: CASSFVQQTYEQYF. The CDR3 nucleotides read TGTGCCAGCAGTTTTGTCCAACAAACCTACGAGCAGTACTTC.

The V call is TRBV29-1, the J call TRBJ2-3; TRBD1 aligns across 8 bases. The CDR3 contains 14 residues. V lost 4 bases and J lost 4; bases outside the gene matches: 7. Germline assignment: CDR1 SQVTM and CDR2 ANQGSEA. Here the CDR3 reads CSVVDRGGSDTQYF. CDR3 coding DNA: TGCAGCGTTGTCGACAGGGGAGGCTCAGATACGCAGTATTTT.

This clone was recorded at least ten times. This chain joins TRBV27 and TRBJ1-4; TRBD1 agrees at 10 bases. The ends lost 6 bases at V and 7 bases at J; junction bases unmatched: 5. The CDR3 is 14 residues long. The germline V gene has CDR1 MNHEY and CDR2 SMNVEV (reference sequence). The DNA of the CDR3 is TGTGCCAGCAGAGGGGACAGGGGCAGTGAAAAACTGTTTTTT. It yields the protein CASRGDRGSEKLFF.

This rearrangement joins TRBV6-5 to TRBJ2-7; maybe TRBD1 (5 bases). Deletions cut 0 bases from V and 5 bases from J, with 14 bases between. Per germline, CDR1 MNHEY and CDR2 SVGAGI. The CDR3 extends over 15 amino acids. The CDR3 DNA sequence: TGTGCCAGCAGTTACTCGAAGTTCCAGGGCGACGAGCAGTACTTC. Its protein product is CASSYSKFQGDEQYF.